Presented here are 22 T cell receptor beta chains from one specimen sequenced in a study of T cells in localized non-small cell lung cancer. Measured with immunoSEQ multiplex PCR; TCRdb has only the in-frame clones, and not every one. The table lists fewer than 50,000 clones, around 86% of them singletons. The starting material was peripheral blood mononuclear cells, obtained before any cancer treatment. The receptors here all came from a male donor older than 55 with stage II lung adenocarcinoma.

This clone was picked up one time. The V call is TRBV5-1, the J call TRBJ2-5; the D gene is possibly TRBD2 (5 bases). Between the trimmed V and J ends, which lost 4 bases and 4 bases, there was a span of 17 bases. The CDR3 has 15 residues. The germline CDR1 and CDR2 sequences are SGHRS and YFSETQ. This CDR3 reads CASSGDLASVETQYF. In DNA, the CDR3 is TGCGCCAGCAGCGGAGACCTAGCATCGGTAGAGACCCAGTACTTC.

The V and J genes are TRBV10-1 and TRBJ2-1, with D uncertain. The CDR3 length is 11 residues. Germline V CDR1 and CDR2: WNHNN, SYGVQD (reference sequence). V lost 4 bases and J lost 15, with 13 bases in between. CDR3 DNA: TGCGCCAGCAGTGCGCCAGGATCGTGGTTCTTC. Its translation: CASSAPGSWFF.

The chain joins TRBV6-5 to TRBJ1-1; 8 bases line up with TRBD1. Germline CDR1 MNHEY, CDR2 SVGAGI. V was clipped by 5 bases and J by 5 bases; unmatched bases: 4. The CDR3 is 13 residues long. As DNA, the CDR3 is TGTGCCAGCAGTCGGACAGGGAAGACTGAAGCTTTCTTT. Its protein is CASSRTGKTEAFF.

The V and J genes are TRBV6-5 and TRBJ1-1, with D unclear. The CDR3 runs to 12 residues. Germline V gene lookup returns CDR1 MNHEY and CDR2 SVGAGI. Trimming left V 2 bases short and J 8 bases short, with 9 bases between. CDR3 coding DNA: TGTGCCAGCAGTTACCAAACGGGCGAAGCTTTCTTT. Its protein is CASSYQTGEAFF.

V and J are TRBV7-2 and TRBJ1-5; 7 bases agree with TRBD1. V gave up 5 bases and J gave up 8 bases; unmatched junction bases: 6. Germline CDR1 and CDR2: SGHTA and FQGNSA. This CDR3 is 13 amino acids long. The CDR3 spells CASSPRTGEPQHF. The CDR3 region has the DNA TGTGCCAGCAGCCCCAGGACAGGCGAGCCCCAGCATTTT.

The rearrangement links TRBV5-1 to TRBJ2-1, with 8 bases aligning to TRBD2. CDR3 size: 15 residues. Looked up from germline, CDR1 is SGHRS and CDR2 is YFSETQ. The junction had 9 bases not matched to a gene; V was cut back by 5 bases and J by 5 bases. Here the CDR3 DNA reads TGCGCCAGCAGAGTTGACAGCGGGAGAAACAATGAGCAGTTCTTC. Its translation: CASRVDSGRNNEQFF.

This chain joins TRBV7-2 and TRBJ1-2; D call uncertain. The CDR3 totals 12 residues. Germline loops: CDR1 SGHTA, CDR2 FQGNSA. V was clipped by 4 bases and J by 8 bases, with 11 bases between them. The DNA of the CDR3 is TGTGCCAGCAGCTCCGGGATCTGGGGCTACACCTTC. Its translation: CASSSGIWGYTF.

The V gene is TRBV11-3, the J gene TRBJ2-1; D is perhaps TRBD1 (6 bases). The CDR3 length is 18 residues. The germline gives CDR1 SGHNT, CDR2 YENEEA. Trimming pared 5 bases from V and 5 bases from J, leaving 25 bases between. CDR3 in DNA: TGTGCCAGCAGCATCCGTACCCGACAGGAAAGTATAAACAATGAGCAGTTCTTC. This encodes CASSIRTRQESINNEQFF.

The chain joins TRBV6-6 to TRBJ1-2; D is possibly TRBD1 (6 bases). CDR1 is MNHNY, CDR2 SVGAGI, per germline (reference sequence). This CDR3 has 16 residues. Deletions cut 5 bases from V and 7 bases from J, with 23 bases between. This chain's CDR3 is CASSPVGPGGAGGYTF. The CDR3 DNA sequence: TGTGCCAGCAGTCCTGTTGGGCCGGGGGGCGCGGGTGGCTACACCTTC.

This clone has only one observation. The chain links TRBV4-3 to TRBJ2-3; TRBD1 matches 7 bases. From germline, CDR1 is LGHNA and CDR2 YSLEER. The CDR3 totals 13 residues. V lost 5 bases to trimming and J lost 5 bases; unmatched junction nucleotides: 4. The CDR3 loop reads CASSDRVRDTQYF. The CDR3 DNA sequence: TGCGCCAGCAGCGACAGGGTTAGAGATACGCAGTATTTT.

The V and J genes are TRBV6-1 and TRBJ1-1; TRBD1 matches 7 bases. Germline V gives CDR1 MNHNS, CDR2 SASEGT. V was clipped by 7 bases and J by 1 base; unmatched bases: 6. This CDR3 spans 14 amino acids. The CDR3 DNA reads TGTGCCAGCATAATTGACAGGGCGAACACTGAAGCTTTCTTT. This translates into CASIIDRANTEAFF.

In its sample, this clone was seen a few times. The V call is TRBV30, the J call TRBJ2-3; TRBD1 agrees at 10 bases. This CDR3 is 15 amino acids long. J gave up 3 bases and V 1 base, and 4 bases lay outside the gene matches. Germline CDR1 GTSNPN, CDR2 SVGIG (reference sequence). CDR3 nucleotide sequence: TGTGCCTGGAGTGCCGGGACAGGGGAGACAGATACGCAGTATTTT. Translated: CAWSAGTGETDTQYF. Full variable domain (remainder filled in from reference TRBV30 and TRBJ2-3): SQTIHQWPATLVQPVGSPLSLECTVEGTSNPNLYWYRQAAGRGLQLLFYSVGIGQISSEVPQNLSASRPQDRQFILSSKKLLLSDSGFYLCAWSAGTGETDTQYFGPGTRLTVL.

This clone was seen just once. The J gene is TRBJ2-1, the V gene TRBV19; tentative D call: TRBD2 (6 bases). There are 15 residues in the CDR3. The germline V gene encodes CDR1 LNHDA and CDR2 SQIVND (reference sequence). Deletions cut 6 bases from V and 4 bases from J, with 16 bases between. This CDR3 is CASSQTRAGYNEQFF. The CDR3 coding sequence is TGTGCCAGTAGCCAAACCCGAGCGGGTTACAATGAGCAGTTCTTC.

The rearrangement joins TRBV10-1 to TRBJ1-5; D is uncertain. Per germline, CDR1 WNHNN and CDR2 SYGVQD (reference sequence). The length of the CDR3 is 11 residues. Trimming shortened V by 9 bases and J by 6 bases, and 9 bases separated the two germline ends. CDR3 DNA: TGCGCCAGACCCGGGAGTCAGCCCCAGCATTTT. Protein sequence: CARPGSQPQHF.

This chain uses TRBV7-3 with TRBJ2-2; D ambiguous. CDR1 and CDR2 (germline): SGHTA, FQGTGA. V was clipped by 2 bases and J by 4 bases, with 5 bases between them. The CDR3 has 13 residues. Written as DNA, the CDR3 is TGTGCCAGCAGCTTACAGGCCACCGGGGAGCTGTTTTTT. Its protein is CASSLQATGELFF.

V is TRBV19 and J is TRBJ2-7; a possible D gene is TRBD1 (6 bases). This CDR3 has 14 amino acids. From germline, CDR1 is LNHDA and CDR2 SQIVND (reference sequence). The germline V and J ends were trimmed by 6 bases and 6 bases, with 18 bases remaining between them. The DNA of the CDR3 is TGTGCCAGTAGGTCACAGGGATATACTTCCGAGCAGTACTTC. It yields the protein CASRSQGYTSEQYF.

The chain recombines TRBV7-6 with TRBJ2-2; 7 bases fit TRBD2. The germline V gene has CDR1 SGHVS and CDR2 FNYEAQ. The CDR3 runs to 15 residues. V trimming: 2 bases; J trimming: 5 bases; junction bases outside the gene matches: 5. CDR3: CASSLSQGGTGELFF. DNA of the CDR3: TGTGCCAGCAGCTTAAGTCAGGGAGGGACCGGGGAGCTGTTTTTT.

This clone showed up just once. The rearrangement joins TRBV18 to TRBJ2-7, with 8 bases aligning to TRBD1. Germline V gives CDR1 KGHSH, CDR2 LQKENI. The CDR3 consists of 15 residues. Trimming removed 5 bases from V and 4 bases from J; junction bases left unmatched: 10. The DNA for the CDR3 is TGTGCCAGCTCATCGAAACCAGGGGGCGCGTACGAGCAGTACTTC. As protein: CASSSKPGGAYEQYF.

There are a few counts of this clone. This sequence joins TRBV27 and TRBJ2-5; tentatively, D is TRBD1 (5 bases). The CDR3 spans 16 residues. Between the trimmed V and J ends, which lost 5 bases and 2 bases, there was a span of 18 bases. Germline CDR1 is MNHEY and CDR2 is SMNVEV (reference sequence). In DNA, the CDR3 is TGTGCCAGCAGTAATCAAGGGGCGCCGAGACAAGAGACCCAGTACTTC. Protein sequence: CASSNQGAPRQETQYF.

V gene TRBV6-6 combines with J gene TRBJ1-1, with 10 bases lining up with TRBD1. The CDR3 covers 15 residues. V gave up 6 bases and J gave up 1 base; unmatched junction bases: 5. Per germline, CDR1 MNHNY and CDR2 SVGAGI (reference sequence). The CDR3 loop is CASRNRDRGNTEAFF. CDR3 nucleotide sequence: TGTGCCAGCAGAAACCGGGACAGGGGGAACACTGAAGCTTTCTTT.

The rearrangement joins TRBV5-1 to TRBJ2-1, with TRBD2 identical over 8 bases. Germline loops: CDR1 SGHRS, CDR2 YFSETQ. This CDR3 has 17 amino acids. The V gene end was trimmed by 4 bases and the J gene end by 6 bases; junction bases not matched to a gene: 15. The CDR3 region is CASSLLPGLETINEQFF. The CDR3 DNA reads as TGCGCCAGCAGCCTACTTCCGGGACTAGAGACTATCAATGAGCAGTTCTTC.

The CDR3 is CASSGAGTGNTGELFF. The CDR3 DNA sequence: TGTGCCAGCAGCGGCGCCGGGACAGGGAACACCGGGGAGCTGTTTTTT. V is TRBV5-4 and J is TRBJ2-2; 8 bases match TRBD1. This CDR3 is built from 16 residues. Unmatched junction bases numbered 6, after V lost 4 bases and J lost 1 base. The germline V gene encodes CDR1 SGHNT and CDR2 YYREEE (reference sequence).